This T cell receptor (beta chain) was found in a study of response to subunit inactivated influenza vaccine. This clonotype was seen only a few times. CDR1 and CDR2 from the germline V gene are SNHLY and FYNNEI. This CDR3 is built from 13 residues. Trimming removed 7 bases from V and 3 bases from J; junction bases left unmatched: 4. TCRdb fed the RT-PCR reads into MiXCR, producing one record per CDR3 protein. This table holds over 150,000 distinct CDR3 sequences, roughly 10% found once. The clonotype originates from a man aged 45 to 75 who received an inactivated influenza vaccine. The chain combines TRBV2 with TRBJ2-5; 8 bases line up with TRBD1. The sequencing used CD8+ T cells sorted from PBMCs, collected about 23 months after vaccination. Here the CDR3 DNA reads TGTGCCAGCACCCCACAGGGGGAAGAGACCCAGTACTTC. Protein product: CASTPQGEETQYF. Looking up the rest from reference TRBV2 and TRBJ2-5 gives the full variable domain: EPEVTQTPSHQVTQMGQEVILRCVPISNHLYFYWYRQILGQKVEFLVSFYNNEISEKSEIFDDQFSVERPDGSNFTLKIRSTKLEDSAMYFCASTPQGEETQYFGPGTRLLVL.